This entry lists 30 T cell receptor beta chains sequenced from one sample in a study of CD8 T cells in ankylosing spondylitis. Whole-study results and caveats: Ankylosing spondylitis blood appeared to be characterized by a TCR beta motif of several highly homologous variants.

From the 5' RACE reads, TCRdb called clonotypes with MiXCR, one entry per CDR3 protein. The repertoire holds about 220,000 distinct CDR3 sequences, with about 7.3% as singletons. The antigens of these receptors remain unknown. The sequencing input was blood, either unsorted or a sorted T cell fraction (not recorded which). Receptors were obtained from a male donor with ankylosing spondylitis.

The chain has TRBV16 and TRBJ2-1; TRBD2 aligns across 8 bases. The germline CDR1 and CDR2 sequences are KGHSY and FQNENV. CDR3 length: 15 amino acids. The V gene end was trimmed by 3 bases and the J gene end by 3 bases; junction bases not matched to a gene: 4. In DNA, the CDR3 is TGTGCCAGCAGCCACCGGGAGGGCCTCTACAATGAGCAGTTCTTC. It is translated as CASSHREGLYNEQFF.

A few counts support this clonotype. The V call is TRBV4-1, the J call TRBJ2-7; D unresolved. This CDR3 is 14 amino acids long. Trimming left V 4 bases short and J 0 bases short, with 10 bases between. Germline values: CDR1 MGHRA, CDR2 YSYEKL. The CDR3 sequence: CASSLRPISYEQYF. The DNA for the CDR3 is TGCGCCAGCAGCCTGAGGCCGATCTCCTACGAGCAGTACTTC.

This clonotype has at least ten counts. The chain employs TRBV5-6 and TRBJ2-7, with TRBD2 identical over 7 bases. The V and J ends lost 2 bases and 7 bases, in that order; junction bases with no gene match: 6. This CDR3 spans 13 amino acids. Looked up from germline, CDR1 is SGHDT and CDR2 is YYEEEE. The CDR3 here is CASSFGGSFEQYF. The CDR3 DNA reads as TGTGCCAGCAGCTTCGGCGGGAGCTTTGAGCAGTACTTC.

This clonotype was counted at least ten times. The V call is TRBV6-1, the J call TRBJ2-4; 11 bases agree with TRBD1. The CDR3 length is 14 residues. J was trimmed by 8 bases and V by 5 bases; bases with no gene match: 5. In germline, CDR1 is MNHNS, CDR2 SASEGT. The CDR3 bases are TGTGCCAGCAGTCTGGACAGGGGGCGAGACATTCAGTACTTC. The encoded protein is CASSLDRGRDIQYF.

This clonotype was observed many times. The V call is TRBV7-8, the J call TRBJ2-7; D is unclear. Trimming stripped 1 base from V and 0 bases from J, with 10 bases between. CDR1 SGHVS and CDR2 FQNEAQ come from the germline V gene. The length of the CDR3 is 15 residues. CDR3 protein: CASSLDRRGSYEQYF. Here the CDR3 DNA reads TGTGCCAGCAGCTTAGACAGAAGAGGCTCCTACGAGCAGTACTTC. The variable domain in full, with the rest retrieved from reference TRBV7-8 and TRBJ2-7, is GAGVSQSPRYKVAKRGQDVALRCDPISGHVSLFWYQQALGQGPEFLTYFQNEAQLDKSGLPSDRFFAERPEGSVSTLKIQRTQQEDSAVYLCASSLDRRGSYEQYFGPGTRLTVT.

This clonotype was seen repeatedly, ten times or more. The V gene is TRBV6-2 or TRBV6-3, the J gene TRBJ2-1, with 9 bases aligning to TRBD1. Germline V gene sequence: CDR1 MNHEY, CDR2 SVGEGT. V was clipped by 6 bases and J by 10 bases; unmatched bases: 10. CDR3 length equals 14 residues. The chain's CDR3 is CASSQLGTGNEQFF. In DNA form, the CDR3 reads TGTGCCAGCAGCCAACTTGGGACAGGGAACGAGCAGTTCTTC.

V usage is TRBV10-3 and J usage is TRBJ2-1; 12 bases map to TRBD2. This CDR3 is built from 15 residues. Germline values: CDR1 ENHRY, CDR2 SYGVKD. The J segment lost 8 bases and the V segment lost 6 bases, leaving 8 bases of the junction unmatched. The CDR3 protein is CAISQSSGRGHEQFF. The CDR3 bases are TGTGCCATCAGCCAGTCTAGCGGGAGGGGCCATGAGCAGTTCTTC.

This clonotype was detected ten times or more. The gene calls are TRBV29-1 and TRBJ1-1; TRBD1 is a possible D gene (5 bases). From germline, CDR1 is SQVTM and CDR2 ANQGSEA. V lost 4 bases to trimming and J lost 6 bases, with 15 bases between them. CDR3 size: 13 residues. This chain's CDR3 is CSVVPQGRAEAFF. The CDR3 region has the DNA TGCAGCGTTGTACCCCAGGGACGGGCTGAAGCTTTCTTT.

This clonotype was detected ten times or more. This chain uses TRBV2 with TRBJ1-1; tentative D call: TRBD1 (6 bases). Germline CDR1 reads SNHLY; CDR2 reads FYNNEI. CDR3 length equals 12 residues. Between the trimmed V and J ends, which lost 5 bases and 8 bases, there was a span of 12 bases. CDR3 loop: CASSPGTLEAFF. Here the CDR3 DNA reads TGTGCCAGCAGTCCCGGGACATTGGAAGCTTTCTTT.

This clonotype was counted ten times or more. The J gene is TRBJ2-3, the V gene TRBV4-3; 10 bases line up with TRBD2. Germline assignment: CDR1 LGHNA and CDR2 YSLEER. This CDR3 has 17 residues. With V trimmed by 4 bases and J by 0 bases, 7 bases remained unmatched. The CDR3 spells CASSRTSGYSSTDTQYF. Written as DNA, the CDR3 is TGCGCCAGCAGCCGGACTAGCGGTTATTCTAGCACAGATACGCAGTATTTT.

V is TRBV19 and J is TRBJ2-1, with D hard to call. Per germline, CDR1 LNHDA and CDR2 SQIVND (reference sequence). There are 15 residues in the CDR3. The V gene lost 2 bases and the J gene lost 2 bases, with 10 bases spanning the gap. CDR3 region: CASSILESPYNEQFF. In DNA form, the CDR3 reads TGTGCCAGTAGTATATTAGAATCTCCCTACAATGAGCAGTTCTTC.

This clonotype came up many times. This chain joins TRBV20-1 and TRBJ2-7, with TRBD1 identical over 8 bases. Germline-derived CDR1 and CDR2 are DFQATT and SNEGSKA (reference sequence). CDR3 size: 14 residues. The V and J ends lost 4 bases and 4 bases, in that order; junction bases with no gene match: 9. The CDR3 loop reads CSAIKRTGRYEQYF. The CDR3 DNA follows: TGCAGTGCTATTAAAAGGACAGGGAGATACGAGCAGTACTTC.

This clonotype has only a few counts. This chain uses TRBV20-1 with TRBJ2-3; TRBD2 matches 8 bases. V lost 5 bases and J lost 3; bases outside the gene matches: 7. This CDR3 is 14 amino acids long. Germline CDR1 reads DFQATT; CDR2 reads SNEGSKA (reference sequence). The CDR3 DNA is TGCAGTGCTGGCCGACTAGCGAAAACAGATACGCAGTATTTT. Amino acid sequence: CSAGRLAKTDTQYF.

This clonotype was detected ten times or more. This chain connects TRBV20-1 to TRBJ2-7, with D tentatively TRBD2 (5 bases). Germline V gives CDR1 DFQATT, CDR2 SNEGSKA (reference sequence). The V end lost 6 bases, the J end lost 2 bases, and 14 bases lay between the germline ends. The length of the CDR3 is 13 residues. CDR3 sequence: CSASSGGPYEQYF. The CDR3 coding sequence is TGCAGTGCCTCGAGCGGCGGTCCCTACGAGCAGTACTTC.

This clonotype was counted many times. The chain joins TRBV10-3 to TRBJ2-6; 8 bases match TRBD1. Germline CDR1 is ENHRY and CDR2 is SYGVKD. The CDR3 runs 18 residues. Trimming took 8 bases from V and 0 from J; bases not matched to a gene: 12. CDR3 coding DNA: TGTGCCATCGGGGTGGACAGGGCTTCTTTCTCTGGGGCCAACGTCCTGACTTTC. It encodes CAIGVDRASFSGANVLTF.

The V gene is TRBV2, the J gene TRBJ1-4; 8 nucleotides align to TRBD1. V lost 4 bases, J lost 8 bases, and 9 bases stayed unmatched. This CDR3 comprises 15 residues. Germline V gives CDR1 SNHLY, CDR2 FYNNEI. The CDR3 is CASSGSTGVNEKLFF. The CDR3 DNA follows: TGTGCCAGCAGTGGATCGACAGGGGTGAACGAAAAACTGTTTTTT.

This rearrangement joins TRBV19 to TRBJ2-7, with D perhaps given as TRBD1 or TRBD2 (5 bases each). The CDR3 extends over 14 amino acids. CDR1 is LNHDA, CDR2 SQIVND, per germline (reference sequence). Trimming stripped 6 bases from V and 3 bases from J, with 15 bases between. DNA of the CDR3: TGTGCCAGTAGCCCGGTGGGGACCTTCTACGAGCAGTACTTC. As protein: CASSPVGTFYEQYF.

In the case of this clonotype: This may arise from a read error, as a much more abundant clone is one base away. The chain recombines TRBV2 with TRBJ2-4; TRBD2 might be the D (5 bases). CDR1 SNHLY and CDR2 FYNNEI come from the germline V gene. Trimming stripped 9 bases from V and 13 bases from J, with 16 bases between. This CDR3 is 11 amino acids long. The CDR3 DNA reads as TGTGCCAGGAGAGAAACCGGACTCCAGTACTTC. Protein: CARRETGLQYF.

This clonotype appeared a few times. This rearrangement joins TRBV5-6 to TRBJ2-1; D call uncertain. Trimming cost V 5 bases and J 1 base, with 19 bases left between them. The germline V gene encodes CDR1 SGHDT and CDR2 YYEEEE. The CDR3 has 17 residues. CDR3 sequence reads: CASRLGSVKRSYNEQFF. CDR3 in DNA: TGTGCCAGCAGGCTTGGCTCAGTGAAAAGATCCTACAATGAGCAGTTCTTC.

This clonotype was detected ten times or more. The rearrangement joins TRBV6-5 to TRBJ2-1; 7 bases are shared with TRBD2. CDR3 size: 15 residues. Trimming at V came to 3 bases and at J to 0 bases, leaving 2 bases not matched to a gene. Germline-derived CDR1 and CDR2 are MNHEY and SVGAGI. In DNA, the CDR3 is TGTGCCAGCAGTTATCTAGCGGTCTCCTACAATGAGCAGTTCTTC. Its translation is CASSYLAVSYNEQFF.

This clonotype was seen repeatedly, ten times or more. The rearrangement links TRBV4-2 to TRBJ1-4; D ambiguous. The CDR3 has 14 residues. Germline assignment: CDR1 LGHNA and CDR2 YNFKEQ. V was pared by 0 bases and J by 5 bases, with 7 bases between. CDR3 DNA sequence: TGTGCCAGCAGCCAAGACTTACTAAATGAAAAACTGTTTTTT. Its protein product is CASSQDLLNEKLFF.

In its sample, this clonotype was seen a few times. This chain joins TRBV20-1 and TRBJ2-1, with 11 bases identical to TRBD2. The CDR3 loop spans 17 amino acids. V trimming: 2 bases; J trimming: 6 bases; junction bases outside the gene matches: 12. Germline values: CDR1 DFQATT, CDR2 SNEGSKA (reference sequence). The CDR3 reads CSARSLNGTSGGNEQFF. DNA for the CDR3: TGCAGTGCTAGATCCCTCAATGGGACTAGCGGAGGCAATGAGCAGTTCTTC.

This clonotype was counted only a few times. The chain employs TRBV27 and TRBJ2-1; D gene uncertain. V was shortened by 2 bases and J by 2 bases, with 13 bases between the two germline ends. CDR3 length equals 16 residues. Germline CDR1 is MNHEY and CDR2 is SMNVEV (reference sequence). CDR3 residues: CASSLNWQRTYNEQFF. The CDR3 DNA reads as TGTGCCAGCAGTTTAAATTGGCAGAGAACCTACAATGAGCAGTTCTTC.

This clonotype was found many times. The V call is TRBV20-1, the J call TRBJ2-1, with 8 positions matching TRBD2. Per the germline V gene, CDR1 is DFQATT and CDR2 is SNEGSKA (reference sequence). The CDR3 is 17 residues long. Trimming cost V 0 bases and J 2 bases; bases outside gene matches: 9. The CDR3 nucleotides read TGCAGTGCTAGAGATGGGGGAGCGGGAGCTACCTACAATGAGCAGTTCTTC. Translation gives CSARDGGAGATYNEQFF.

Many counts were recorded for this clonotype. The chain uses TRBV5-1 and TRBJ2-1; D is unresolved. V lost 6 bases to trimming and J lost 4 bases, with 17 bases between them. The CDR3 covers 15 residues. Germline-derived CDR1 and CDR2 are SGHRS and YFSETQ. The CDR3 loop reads CASMPWEGLYNEQFF. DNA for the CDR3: TGCGCCAGCATGCCCTGGGAAGGGTTATACAATGAGCAGTTCTTC. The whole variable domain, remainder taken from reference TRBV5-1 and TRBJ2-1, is KAGVTQTPRYLIKTRGQQVTLSCSPISGHRSVSWYQQTPGQGLQFLFEYFSETQRNKGNFPGRFSGRQFSNSRSEMNVSTLELGDSALYLCASMPWEGLYNEQFFGPGTRLTVL.

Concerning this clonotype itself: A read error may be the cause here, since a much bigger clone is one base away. CDR3: CASTYEDRGRTEELFF. For the CDR3, the DNA is TGTGCCAGCACTTACGAGGACAGGGGCCGGACCGAGGAGCTGTTTTTT. V is TRBV6-2 or TRBV6-3 and J is TRBJ2-2; 9 bases agree with TRBD1. The CDR3 totals 16 residues. Germline assignment: CDR1 MNHEY and CDR2 SVGEGT.

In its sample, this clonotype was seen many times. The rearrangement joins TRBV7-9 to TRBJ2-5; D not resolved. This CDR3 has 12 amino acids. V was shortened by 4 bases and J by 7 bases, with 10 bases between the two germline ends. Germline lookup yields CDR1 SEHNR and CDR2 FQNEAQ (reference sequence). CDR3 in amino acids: CASSSILGTQYF. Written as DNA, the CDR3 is TGTGCCAGCAGCTCCATCTTGGGGACCCAGTACTTC.

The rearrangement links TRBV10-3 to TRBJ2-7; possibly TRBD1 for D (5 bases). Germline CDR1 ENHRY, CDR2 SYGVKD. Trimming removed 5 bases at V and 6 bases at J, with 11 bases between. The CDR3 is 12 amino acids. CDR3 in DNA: TGTGCCATCAGTTCACGACAGACCGAGCAGTACTTC. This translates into CAISSRQTEQYF.

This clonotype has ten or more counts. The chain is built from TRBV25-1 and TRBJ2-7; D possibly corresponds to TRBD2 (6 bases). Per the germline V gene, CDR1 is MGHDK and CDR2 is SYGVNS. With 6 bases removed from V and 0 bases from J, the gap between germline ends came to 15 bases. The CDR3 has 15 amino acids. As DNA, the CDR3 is TGTGCCAGCAGACCTGCGGGGAGAAGCTCCTACGAGCAGTACTTC. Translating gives CASRPAGRSSYEQYF.

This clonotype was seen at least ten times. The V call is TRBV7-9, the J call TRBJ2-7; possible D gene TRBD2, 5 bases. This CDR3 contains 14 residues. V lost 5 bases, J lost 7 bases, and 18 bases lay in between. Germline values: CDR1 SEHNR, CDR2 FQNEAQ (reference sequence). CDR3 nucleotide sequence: TGTGCCAGCAGCCTGACGGACCCCTCGGGGGAGCAGTACTTC. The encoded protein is CASSLTDPSGEQYF.